Presented here are 9 T cell receptor beta chains from one specimen sequenced in a study of PD-L1 blockade in urothelial cancer. TCRdb keeps only in-frame clones here, not all; method: immunoSEQ multiplex PCR. The sample records 25,000 to 30,000 clones, around 90% being singletons. The sequencing used PBMCs, collected around atezolizumab (anti-PD-L1) treatment. Receptors originate from a man between 50 and 59 years old with urothelial cancer.

J is TRBJ1-2 and V is TRBV6-5; maybe TRBD1 (6 bases). The V end was cut by 4 bases, the J end by 7 bases, with 10 bases between. The CDR3 spans 12 residues. From germline, CDR1 is MNHEY and CDR2 SVGAGI. CDR3 nucleotide sequence: TGTGCCAGCAGTTCAGGGGATAGTGGCTACACCTTC. It codes for CASSSGDSGYTF.

The chain links TRBV7-6 to TRBJ2-7, with 9 positions matching TRBD1. V lost 3 bases to trimming and J lost 3 bases; unmatched junction nucleotides: 3. CDR3 length equals 14 residues. Germline V lookup: CDR1 SGHVS, CDR2 FNYEAQ. The CDR3 here is CASSFGTGFYEQYF. The CDR3 nucleotides read TGTGCCAGCAGCTTCGGGACAGGGTTCTACGAGCAGTACTTC.

The chain is built from TRBV6-5 and TRBJ1-3, with a weak D call TRBD1 (5 bases). CDR1 and CDR2 from the germline V gene are MNHEY and SVGAGI. This CDR3 is built from 16 residues. Between the trimmed V and J ends, which lost 0 bases and 0 bases, there was a span of 9 bases. CDR3 sequence reads: CASSYSQATSGNTIYF. The CDR3 DNA follows: TGTGCCAGCAGTTACTCACAGGCGACCTCTGGAAACACCATATATTTT.

Only a few counts were recorded for this clone. The V and J genes are TRBV2 and TRBJ2-3, with 7 bases fitting TRBD1. V was clipped by 6 bases and J by 3 bases; unmatched bases: 6. In germline, CDR1 is SNHLY, CDR2 FYNNEI. This CDR3 has 14 residues. The CDR3 region has the DNA TGTGCCAGCAGCCGACAGGGAAGGACAGATACGCAGTATTTT. It specifies CASSRQGRTDTQYF.

For this clone: Distinct nucleotide sequences in the sample also encode this CDR3. This sequence joins TRBV19 and TRBJ1-5, with D perhaps matching TRBD1 (5 bases). V was shortened by 1 base and J by 4 bases, with 8 bases between the two germline ends. CDR3 length: 14 residues. Germline values: CDR1 LNHDA, CDR2 SQIVND (reference sequence). Here the CDR3 reads CASSIGGRNQPQHF. CDR3 DNA: TGTGCCAGTAGTATAGGGGGGAGGAATCAGCCCCAGCATTTT.

The chain uses TRBV5-1 and TRBJ2-7; D is possibly TRBD2 (5 bases). There are 16 residues in the CDR3. The germline V gene encodes CDR1 SGHRS and CDR2 YFSETQ. Trimming stripped 0 bases from V and 6 bases from J, with 19 bases between. In DNA, the CDR3 is TGCGCCAGCAGCTTGGCCGGGGTAAAAGATAACCGCGAGCAGTACTTC. Its translation: CASSLAGVKDNREQYF.

The DNA for the CDR3 is TGCGCCAGCAGCTTTAACCCGGGAGAGCCCCAGCATTTT. Its protein product is CASSFNPGEPQHF. The chain is built from TRBV5-1 and TRBJ1-5; D gene unclear. Germline CDR1 reads SGHRS; CDR2 reads YFSETQ. The V end was cut by 2 bases, the J end by 8 bases, with 11 bases between. The CDR3 loop spans 13 amino acids.

V and J are TRBV7-9 and TRBJ2-2; tentatively, D is TRBD2 (5 bases). CDR3 length equals 13 residues. Germline loops: CDR1 SEHNR, CDR2 FQNEAQ (reference sequence). Trimming pared 5 bases from V and 5 bases from J, leaving 9 bases between. The CDR3 nucleotides are TGTGCCAGCAGCCGGAGCGGAACCGGGGAGCTGTTTTTT. This translates into CASSRSGTGELFF.

The chain joins TRBV6-5 to TRBJ1-1; 9 bases agree with TRBD1. The CDR3 is 14 residues long. Germline V lookup: CDR1 MNHEY, CDR2 SVGAGI. V dropped 2 bases and J dropped 5; count of bases not matched to a gene: 3. CDR3 in DNA: TGTGCCAGCAGTTACGACAGGGGGGGGACTGAAGCTTTCTTT. Amino acid sequence: CASSYDRGGTEAFF.